A single sample gave rise to the 10 T cell receptor beta chains below, sequenced in a study of blood T cell repertoires in COVID-19. Sequencing was performed with immunoSEQ multiplex PCR; in TCRdb, only in-frame clones are kept and a portion is missing. The sample records approximately 150,000 clones, 81% being singletons. The specimen sequenced was PBMCs or T cells enriched from blood (not recorded which). These receptor sequences come from a woman aged 40-49 years with acute COVID-19.

This clone was seen only once. The gene calls are TRBV30 and TRBJ2-3; perhaps TRBD2 as D (6 bases). Germline assignment: CDR1 GTSNPN and CDR2 SVGIG (reference sequence). V shed 0 bases and J shed 8 bases, with 15 bases lying between them. The CDR3 totals 14 residues. This chain's CDR3 is CAWSVAGGDGTQYF. The CDR3 bases are TGTGCCTGGAGTGTAGCGGGCGGGGACGGTACGCAGTATTTT.

J is TRBJ2-2 and V is TRBV7-9, with 8 bases aligning to TRBD2. This CDR3 is 15 amino acids long. V was pared by 3 bases and J by 5 bases, with 5 bases of the junction left unmatched. CDR1 and CDR2 (germline): SEHNR, FQNEAQ (reference sequence). The CDR3: CASSLSGSRTGELFF. In DNA form, the CDR3 reads TGTGCCAGCAGCTTGAGCGGGAGCAGGACCGGGGAGCTGTTTTTT.

The chain joins TRBV6-1 to TRBJ2-1, with D tentatively TRBD2 (6 bases). This CDR3 comprises 15 residues. V was pared by 2 bases and J by 2 bases, with 10 bases between. In germline, CDR1 is MNHNS, CDR2 SASEGT. CDR3 loop: CASSELPSAYNEQFF. The CDR3 DNA sequence: TGTGCCAGCAGTGAACTTCCTAGCGCCTACAATGAGCAGTTCTTC.

In its sample, this clone was seen once. The genes are TRBV21-1 and TRBJ1-2; TRBD1 is the table's D call and was not checked against the DNA. TRBV21-1 is labeled a pseudogene. This CDR3 is built from 14 residues. The CDR3 protein is CASSKQGLGYGYTF. The CDR3 region has the DNA TGTGCCAGCAGCAAACAGGGTTTGGGCTATGGCTACACCTTC.

The chain links TRBV5-1 to TRBJ2-7, with D tentatively TRBD1 (5 bases). The CDR3 spans 15 residues. The germline gives CDR1 SGHRS, CDR2 YFSETQ. Trimming removed 4 bases from V and 5 bases from J, with 19 bases in between. This CDR3 is CASSLQTAAAHEQYF. Here the CDR3 DNA reads TGCGCCAGCAGCCTCCAGACAGCCGCTGCCCACGAGCAGTACTTC.

The chain combines TRBV6-5 with TRBJ2-1, with 14 bases lining up with TRBD2. The CDR3 length is 16 residues. Germline V gives CDR1 MNHEY, CDR2 SVGAGI. V lost 2 bases, J lost 7 bases, and 4 bases stayed unmatched. CDR3 in amino acids: CASSYGGTSGSNEQFF. The CDR3, as DNA: TGTGCCAGCAGTTACGGAGGGACTAGCGGGAGTAATGAGCAGTTCTTC.

The rearrangement joins TRBV3-1 (or the pseudogene TRBV3-2) to TRBJ1-1, with a possible D match to TRBD1 (6 bases). CDR1 LGHDT and CDR2 YNNKEL come from the germline V gene (reference sequence). The V end was cut by 5 bases, the J end by 8 bases, with 9 bases between. The CDR3 has 11 residues. CDR3 sequence: CASSSGQEAFF. The CDR3 region has the DNA TGTGCCAGCAGCTCGGGACAAGAAGCTTTCTTT.

This clone occurred once. The chain employs TRBV9 and TRBJ1-3; D remains unclear. This CDR3 is built from 18 residues. Trimming left V 3 bases short and J 0 bases short, with 19 bases between. CDR1 and CDR2 (germline): SGDLS, YYNGEE. CDR3 in DNA: TGTGCCAGCAGCGACCACGGCGGGGAGGGTTTCTCTGGAAACACCATATATTTT. As protein: CASSDHGGEGFSGNTIYF.

The chain has TRBV18 and TRBJ2-3, with TRBD2 as a possible D gene (5 bases). The CDR3 length is 15 residues. V shed 3 bases and J shed 5 bases, with 15 bases lying between them. CDR1 KGHSH and CDR2 LQKENI come from the germline V gene. The CDR3 sequence: CASSPLVRERDTQYF. CDR3 coding DNA: TGTGCCAGCTCACCCTTGGTGAGGGAGAGAGATACGCAGTATTTT. The full variable domain, rest sourced from reference TRBV18 and TRBJ2-3, is NAGVMQNPRHLVRRRGQEARLRCSPMKGHSHVYWYRQLPEEGLKFMVYLQKENIIDESGMPKERFSAEFPKEGPSILRIQQVVRGDSAAYFCASSPLVRERDTQYFGPGTRLTVL.

J is TRBJ1-1 and V is TRBV4-2; TRBD1 is a possible D gene (6 bases). Germline V lookup: CDR1 LGHNA, CDR2 YNFKEQ. V was shortened by 0 bases and J by 1 base, with 12 bases between the two germline ends. CDR3 size: 16 residues. CDR3 bases: TGTGCCAGCAGCCAAGATCGGGGACAACAGAACACTGAAGCTTTCTTT. Its translation: CASSQDRGQQNTEAFF.